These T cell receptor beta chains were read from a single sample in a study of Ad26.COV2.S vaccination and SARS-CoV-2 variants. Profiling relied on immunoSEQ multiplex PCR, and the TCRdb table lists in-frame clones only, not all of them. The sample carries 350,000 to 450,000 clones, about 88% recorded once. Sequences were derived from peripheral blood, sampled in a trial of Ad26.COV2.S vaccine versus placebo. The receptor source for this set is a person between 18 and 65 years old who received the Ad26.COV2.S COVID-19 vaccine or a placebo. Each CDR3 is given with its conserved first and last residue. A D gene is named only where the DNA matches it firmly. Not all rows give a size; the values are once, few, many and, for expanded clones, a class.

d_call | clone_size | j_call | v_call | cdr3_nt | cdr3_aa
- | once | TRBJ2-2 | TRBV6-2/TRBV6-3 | TGTGCCAGCAGTTACTCGGGTGTCGAGCTGTTTTTT | CASSYSGVELFF
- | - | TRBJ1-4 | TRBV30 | TGTGCCTGGAGACCACAGGTTAATGAAAAACTGTTTTTT | CAWRPQVNEKLFF
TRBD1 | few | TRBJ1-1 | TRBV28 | TGTGCCACCCAAACAGGGGCGAACACTGAAGCTTTCTTT | CATQTGANTEAFF
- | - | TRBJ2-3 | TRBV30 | TGTGCCTGGAGGGGGTTTCAGGGGCTGAGCACAGATACGCAGTATTTT | CAWRGFQGLSTDTQYF
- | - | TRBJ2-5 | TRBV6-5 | TGTGCCAGCAGTTACGGGGGGCTCCTCACCCAGTACTTC | CASSYGGLLTQYF
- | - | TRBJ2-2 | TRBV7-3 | TGTGCCAGCAGCTTAACGGCGACTCCTTGGACCGGGGAGCTGTTTTTT | CASSLTATPWTGELFF
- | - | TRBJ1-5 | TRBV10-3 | TGTGCCATCAGTGAGTCTGGGGAAATCCAGCCCCAGCATTTT | CAISESGEIQPQHF
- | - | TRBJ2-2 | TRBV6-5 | TGTGCCACCGGGGGACAGAGCAACACCGGGGAGCTGTTTTTT | CATGGQSNTGELFF
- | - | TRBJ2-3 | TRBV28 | TGTGCCTCGACGGACAGTGACACAGATACGCAGTATTTT | CASTDSDTDTQYF
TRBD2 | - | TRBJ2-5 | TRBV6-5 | TGTGCCAGCAGTCAGGGCGGGAGTCGAGAGACCCAGTACTTC | CASSQGGSRETQYF
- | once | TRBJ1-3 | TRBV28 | TGTGCCAGCAGCCTCCGGAGGGGTGGAAACACCATATATTTT | CASSLRRGGNTIYF
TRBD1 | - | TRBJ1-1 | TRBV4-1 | TGCGCCAGCAGCCAAGTAGACAGGGAGAACACTGAAGCTTTCTTT | CASSQVDRENTEAFF
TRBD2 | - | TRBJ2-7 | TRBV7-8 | TGTGCCAGCAGGATAGCGGGAGGGTACGAGCAGTACTTC | CASRIAGGYEQYF
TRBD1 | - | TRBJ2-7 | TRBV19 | TGTGCCAGTAGTACGGCGACAGGGGAGCAGTACTTC | CASSTATGEQYF
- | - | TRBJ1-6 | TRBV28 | TGTGCCAGCAGTGCGGGCCAAGGGTTTTCATCACCCCTCCACTTT | CASSAGQGFSSPLHF
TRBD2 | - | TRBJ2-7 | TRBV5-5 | TGTGCCAGCAGCTTGAGGCCCCGGACTAGCGGGACCTCCGAGCAGTACTTC | CASSLRPRTSGTSEQYF
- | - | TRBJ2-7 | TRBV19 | TGTGCCAGTAGTATTCAGGCTGGCGGGGCCTACGAGCAGTACTTC | CASSIQAGGAYEQYF
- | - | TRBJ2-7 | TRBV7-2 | TGTGCCAGCAGCTTAATGAGGGACGAGCAGTACTTC | CASSLMRDEQYF
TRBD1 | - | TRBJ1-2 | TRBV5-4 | TGTGCCAGCAGCCAGGGGGCGCTTGGCTACACCTTC | CASSQGALGYTF
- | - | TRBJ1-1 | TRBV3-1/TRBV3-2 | TGTGCCAGCAGCCAACCGGGGGTACGCACTGAAGCTTTCTTT | CASSQPGVRTEAFF
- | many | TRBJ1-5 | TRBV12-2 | TGTGCAAGTCGCGCCCCCAATAATCAGCCCCAGCATTTT | CASRAPNNQPQHF
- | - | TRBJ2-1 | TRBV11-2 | TGTGCCAGCAGTTCACACCCCAACTCCTGGGTCAATGAGCAGTTCTTC | CASSSHPNSWVNEQFF
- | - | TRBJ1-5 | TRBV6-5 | TGTGCCAGCAGCCGTAGCAATCAGCCCCAGCATTTT | CASSRSNQPQHF
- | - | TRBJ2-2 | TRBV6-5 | TGTGCCAGCAGTACGCGTGGGGACACCGGGGAGCTGTTTTTT | CASSTRGDTGELFF
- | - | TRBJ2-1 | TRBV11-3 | TGTGCCAGCAGCATATACGTGGGGAGTCCCAATGAGCAGTTCTTC | CASSIYVGSPNEQFF
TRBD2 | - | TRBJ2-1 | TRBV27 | TGTGCCAGCAGTCATAGGGGACTAGCGGGAGACGAGCAGTTCTTC | CASSHRGLAGDEQFF